A single sample gave rise to the 10 T cell receptor beta chains below, sequenced in a study of cytotoxic CD8 clonotypes in ibrutinib-treated CLL. Method: immunoSEQ multiplex PCR; TCRdb's copy keeps in-frame clones and lacks some. The sample includes about 310,000 clones, around four fifths seen only once; the top ten take approximately 7%. Sequencing was performed on PBMCs, taken before ibrutinib treatment. Receptors originate from a human donor with chronic lymphocytic leukemia.

This clone was detected only once. This chain joins TRBV5-1 and TRBJ2-2; weak D call: TRBD2 (6 bases). CDR3 length equals 14 residues. Trimming removed 7 bases at V and 0 bases at J, with 10 bases between. Germline assignment: CDR1 SGHRS and CDR2 YFSETQ. CDR3 DNA sequence: TGCGCCAGCTTTAGCGGAGCGAACACCGGGGAGCTGTTTTTT. Translating it yields CASFSGANTGELFF.

The genes are TRBV5-1 and TRBJ2-5; D not resolved. Germline lookup yields CDR1 SGHRS and CDR2 YFSETQ. The CDR3 covers 14 residues. Trimming cost V 4 bases and J 0 bases, with 10 bases left between them. CDR3 sequence (DNA): TGCGCCAGCAGCCGCTCCCGTAACCAAGAGACCCAGTACTTC. It yields the protein CASSRSRNQETQYF.

The chain carries TRBV6-1 and TRBJ1-4; TRBD1 agrees at 11 bases. Germline values: CDR1 MNHNS, CDR2 SASEGT. J gave up 6 bases and V 6 bases, and 6 bases lay outside the gene matches. The CDR3 consists of 15 residues. In DNA form, the CDR3 reads TGTGCCAGCAGGCATCCGGGACAGGGGGATGAAAAACTGTTTTTT. Translated: CASRHPGQGDEKLFF.

The chain carries TRBV10-3 and TRBJ2-1, with 7 nucleotides matching TRBD2. Germline CDR1 is ENHRY and CDR2 is SYGVKD. The CDR3 is 13 residues long. V shed 10 bases, J shed 4 bases, and the junction held 7 bases outside the gene matches. The CDR3 region is CATGTTVYNEQFF. The CDR3 DNA reads TGTGCCACTGGGACTACCGTTTACAATGAGCAGTTCTTC.

V is TRBV7-9 and J is TRBJ1-3, with a tentative D call TRBD1 (5 bases). Trimming removed 8 bases at V and 4 bases at J, with 15 bases between. CDR3 length: 14 amino acids. Germline V gene lookup returns CDR1 SEHNR and CDR2 FQNEAQ (reference sequence). As DNA, the CDR3 is TGTGCCAGCCGACCCCAGGGTTCGGGAAACACCATATATTTT. As protein: CASRPQGSGNTIYF.

The chain has TRBV9 and TRBJ2-1, with D possibly being TRBD1 (5 bases). The length of the CDR3 is 14 residues. Trimming pared 0 bases from V and 6 bases from J, leaving 10 bases between. Germline lookup yields CDR1 SGDLS and CDR2 YYNGEE. DNA of the CDR3: TGTGCCAGCAGCGTAGCCCTAAGGGGCAATGAGCAGTTCTTC. It is translated as CASSVALRGNEQFF.

This chain uses TRBV7-9 with TRBJ1-5; 10 nucleotides align to TRBD1. From germline, CDR1 is SEHNR and CDR2 FQNEAQ (reference sequence). The CDR3 consists of 17 residues. Trimming removed 4 bases from V and 10 bases from J; junction bases left unmatched: 16. The CDR3: CASSSHDRQGARSPQHF. CDR3 DNA: TGTGCCAGCAGCTCCCACGACAGACAGGGGGCCCGTAGTCCCCAGCATTTT.

The chain joins TRBV5-6 to TRBJ2-5; TRBD1 might be the D (6 bases). This CDR3 has 14 residues. Germline lookup yields CDR1 SGHDT and CDR2 YYEEEE. Trimming shortened V by 1 base and J by 5 bases, and 12 bases separated the two germline ends. CDR3 sequence (DNA): TGTGCCAGCAGCTTGCCACAGGGTTGGGAGACCCAGTACTTC. This gives the protein CASSLPQGWETQYF.

The chain combines TRBV5-6 with TRBJ2-7, with 8 bases matching TRBD2. CDR3 length: 14 amino acids. J was trimmed by 5 bases and V by 4 bases; bases with no gene match: 8. Germline V gene data show CDR1 as SGHDT and CDR2 as YYEEEE. The DNA of the CDR3 is TGTGCCAGCAGCCTAGGGACTAGGAGCAACGAGCAGTACTTC. The encoded protein is CASSLGTRSNEQYF.

This chain uses TRBV11-3 with TRBJ1-1; D ambiguous. This CDR3 has 13 amino acids. The ends were cut back, 1 base at V and 2 bases at J, with 5 bases in the middle. Germline V gene data show CDR1 as SGHNT and CDR2 as YENEEA. CDR3: CASSLGINTEAFF. CDR3 coding DNA: TGTGCCAGCAGCTTAGGCATCAACACTGAAGCTTTCTTT.